The clone carrying this T cell receptor (beta chain) has just one count. This entry is derived from a study of CD8 T cells in Susac syndrome. Random hexamers were used to reverse transcribe the RNA input (roughly 0.5 to 1 ug). TCRdb reanalysed the immunoSEQ multiplex PCR reads using MiXCR and keeps one entry per CDR3 protein. Of 210,000 or so distinct CDR3 sequences detected, roughly 93% appear once; the ten largest clones hold about 0.15%. Trimming removed 7 bases from V and 5 bases from J; junction bases left unmatched: 10. Germline V gene data show CDR1 as LNHDA and CDR2 as SQIVND (reference sequence). The CDR3 length is 16 residues.

The sequencing sample was made of CD4+ T cells from PBMCs. This TCR came from a human donor with Susac syndrome. The rearrangement links TRBV19 to TRBJ2-3; 12 nucleotides agree with TRBD2. The CDR3 here is CASTHLAGGRGDTQYF. CDR3 coding DNA: TGTGCCAGTACCCATCTAGCGGGGGGGCGTGGAGATACGCAGTATTTT.